The 27 T cell receptor beta chains reported below all come from one sample, sequenced in a study of T cell repertoires in cytomegalovirus infection. TCRdb analysed the reads with MiXCR anew, one entry per CDR3 protein. This table has around 180,000 distinct CDR3 sequences, roughly 19% appearing once. Sequencing input: PBMCs. These receptors came from a human donor in good health (CMV status not recorded). Some clones in this sample may be carry-over from other donors' samples.

CDR3 in DNA: TGTGCCAGCAGCCCAAGCGAGGTTGAAAAACTGTTTTTT. Its translation: CASSPSEVEKLFF. The genes are TRBV7-4 and TRBJ1-4, with D unclear. V lost 5 bases, J lost 7 bases, and 11 bases lay in between. The CDR3 has 13 amino acids. CDR1 SGHVT and CDR2 SQSDAQ come from the germline V gene.

This clonotype was recorded at least ten times. J is TRBJ2-7 and V is TRBV7-2, with 10 bases lining up with TRBD1. Unmatched junction bases numbered 16, after V lost 8 bases and J lost 6 bases. The germline CDR1 and CDR2 sequences are SGHTA and FQGNSA. The CDR3 covers 16 residues. Here the CDR3 DNA reads TGTGCCAGCCGCCCCCGATCCGACAGGGGGCTCGGCGAGCAGTACTTC. Protein: CASRPRSDRGLGEQYF.

The chain uses TRBV28 and TRBJ2-1; D perhaps matches TRBD2 (5 bases). Trimming left V 7 bases short and J 4 bases short, with 14 bases between. CDR3 length equals 14 residues. In germline, CDR1 is MDHEN, CDR2 SYDVKM. CDR3: CASKFGGLYNEQFF. The CDR3 region has the DNA TGTGCCAGCAAATTCGGCGGGTTATACAATGAGCAGTTCTTC.

This clonotype was detected only a few times. The chain carries TRBV6-2 or TRBV6-3 and TRBJ2-3; 8 bases map to TRBD2. CDR3 length equals 14 residues. V was pared by 10 bases and J by 2 bases, with 8 bases of the junction left unmatched. Germline values: CDR1 MNHEY, CDR2 SVGEGT. The CDR3 bases are TGTGCCACCCGACTAGCGAAAATCACAGATACGCAGTATTTT. This sequence encodes CATRLAKITDTQYF.

This clonotype has just a few counts. The chain is built from TRBV7-9 and TRBJ1-2; D not certain. Trimming took 2 bases from V and 8 from J, leaving 9 bases between them. CDR3 size: 12 residues. CDR1 is SEHNR, CDR2 FQNEAQ, per germline (reference sequence). The CDR3, as DNA: TGTGCCAGCAGCTTATCCGCCGCAGGCTACACCTTC. It specifies CASSLSAAGYTF.

This chain links TRBV9 with TRBJ2-6; D unresolved. Per germline, CDR1 SGDLS and CDR2 YYNGEE. The CDR3 is made up of 17 amino acids. Trimming took off 4 bases at V and 1 base at J, with 15 bases between the two ends. This chain's CDR3 is CASSPHFGTSGANVLTF. CDR3 DNA: TGTGCCAGCAGCCCCCACTTCGGTACATCTGGGGCCAACGTCCTGACTTTC.

Notes on this clonotype: A much larger clone is a single base away; this may be a read error. V is TRBV27 and J is TRBJ1-6; possible D gene TRBD1, 5 bases. CDR3 length: 19 amino acids. Germline lookup yields CDR1 MNHEY and CDR2 SMNVEV (reference sequence). V shed 5 bases and J shed 1 base, with 21 bases lying between them. The CDR3 loop reads CASSLEGDGLGSYNSPLHF. The CDR3 DNA reads TGTGCCAGCAGTCTCGAAGGGGATGGACTAGGGTCCTATAATTCACCCCTCCACTTT.

The gene calls are TRBV28 and TRBJ1-5; no definite D call. The CDR3 sequence is 11 residues long. V lost 4 bases and J 5 bases, leaving 3 bases between the germline ends. CDR1 is MDHEN and CDR2 is SYDVKM in the germline V gene. DNA of the CDR3: TGTGCCAGCAGTTCTGATCAGCCCCAGCATTTT. Its translation is CASSSDQPQHF.

This clonotype was found a few times. The chain couples TRBV6-2 or TRBV6-3 to TRBJ1-5, with TRBD1 matching over 9 bases. The CDR3 totals 16 residues. Germline CDR1 and CDR2: MNHEY and SVGEGT. The trim removed 6 bases at V and 5 bases at J, leaving 11 bases unmatched. CDR3 DNA sequence: TGTGCCAGCAGCGGACACCGGGGACAGGGCTATCAGCCCCAGCATTTT. It translates to CASSGHRGQGYQPQHF.

This clonotype was seen ten or more times. The V gene is TRBV7-2, the J gene TRBJ1-1, with 9 bases identical to TRBD1. Per germline, CDR1 SGHTA and CDR2 FQGNSA. V shed 5 bases and J 9 bases; nucleotides not matched to a gene: 13. The CDR3 is made up of 15 amino acids. The CDR3 nucleotides are TGTGCCAGCAGCCCCTGGACAGGGGAGGTCGGCCAAGCTTTCTTT. This encodes CASSPWTGEVGQAFF.

This clonotype was seen a few times. The V call is TRBV7-8, the J call TRBJ2-7; 11 bases fit TRBD2. V trimming: 5 bases; J trimming: 4 bases; junction bases outside the gene matches: 7. Germline CDR1 and CDR2: SGHVS and FQNEAQ. The CDR3 spans 15 residues. CDR3 sequence reads: CASSGLTSGRYEQYF. CDR3 nucleotide sequence: TGTGCCAGCAGCGGCCTCACTAGCGGGAGATACGAGCAGTACTTC.

The gene calls are TRBV19 and TRBJ1-6, with 7 bases fitting TRBD1. This CDR3 region has 14 residues. The trim removed 5 bases at V and 9 bases at J, leaving 7 bases unmatched. Germline CDR1 LNHDA, CDR2 SQIVND (reference sequence). CDR3 amino acids: CASSLGTESSPLHF. The CDR3 nucleotides are TGTGCCAGTAGTCTCGGGACAGAAAGTTCACCCCTCCACTTT.

This clonotype appeared many times. V usage is TRBV12-3 or TRBV12-4 and J usage is TRBJ2-7; D is possibly TRBD2 (5 bases). The CDR3 extends over 12 amino acids. Deletions cut 6 bases from V and 6 bases from J, with 12 bases between. The CDR3 protein is CASSITRSEQYF. The CDR3 DNA reads TGTGCCAGCAGCATCACTAGGTCCGAGCAGTACTTC.

This clonotype has a count of ten or more. V gene TRBV20-1 combines with J gene TRBJ1-5; tentatively, D is TRBD1 (5 bases). The V gene's germline CDR1 is DFQATT and CDR2 SNEGSKA (reference sequence). Trimming stripped 6 bases from V and 5 bases from J, with 11 bases between. The CDR3 length is 12 residues. The CDR3 is CSAERGDQPQHF. CDR3 in DNA: TGCAGTGCGGAGCGAGGGGATCAGCCCCAGCATTTT.

V usage is TRBV20-1 and J usage is TRBJ1-1, with TRBD1 identical over 7 bases. The CDR3 contains 14 residues. Looked up from germline, CDR1 is DFQATT and CDR2 is SNEGSKA (reference sequence). Trimming took 0 bases from V and 10 from J; bases not matched to a gene: 11. CDR3 DNA: TGCAGTGCTAGAGAGGGAGGACAGGCCGACGTAGCTTTCTTT. Protein product: CSAREGGQADVAFF.

V is TRBV20-1 and J is TRBJ1-2; 7 positions match TRBD1. The V segment lost 3 bases and the J segment 4 bases; nucleotides outside the gene matches: 11. Looked up from germline, CDR1 is DFQATT and CDR2 is SNEGSKA (reference sequence). The CDR3 runs 15 residues. This CDR3 reads CSARNPGQRTYGYTF. The CDR3 nucleotides read TGCAGTGCTAGGAATCCGGGACAGAGAACCTATGGCTACACCTTC.

The CDR3 region has the DNA TGTGCCAGCAGCCAGACGGGACAGCCTTCCTACGAGCAGTACTTC. Residues: CASSQTGQPSYEQYF. J is TRBJ2-7 and V is TRBV14; 7 bases map to TRBD1. Trimming took 3 bases from V and 1 from J; bases not matched to a gene: 6. The germline CDR1 and CDR2 sequences are SGHDN and FVKESK. The CDR3 has 15 amino acids.

V and J are TRBV5-1 and TRBJ1-1, with TRBD1 as a possible D gene (5 bases). CDR1 and CDR2 (germline): SGHRS, YFSETQ. With 3 bases removed from V and 2 bases from J, the gap between germline ends came to 14 bases. This CDR3 spans 15 amino acids. CDR3 DNA sequence: TGCGCCAGCAGCTCGGCGGGGGACCGTAACACTGAAGCTTTCTTT. Encoded protein: CASSSAGDRNTEAFF.

This chain connects TRBV20-1 to TRBJ2-5; possibly TRBD2 for D (6 bases). Trimming removed 1 base from V and 5 bases from J, with 14 bases in between. The CDR3 loop spans 14 amino acids. CDR1 is DFQATT and CDR2 is SNEGSKA in the germline V gene (reference sequence). The CDR3 here is CSARVTGALETQYF. The CDR3 region has the DNA TGCAGTGCTAGAGTCACGGGAGCTTTGGAGACCCAGTACTTC.

This clonotype has a count of ten or more. J is TRBJ2-1 and V is TRBV12-3 or TRBV12-4; 7 nucleotides match TRBD2. V lost 6 bases to trimming and J lost 4 bases; unmatched junction nucleotides: 6. The CDR3 runs 14 residues. This CDR3 is CASRSSGGYNEQFF. The CDR3 coding sequence is TGTGCCAGCAGATCTAGCGGAGGGTACAATGAGCAGTTCTTC.

The CDR3 DNA follows: TGTGCCAGTAGTGCCCCAGGGTATGAGCAGTTCTTC. Protein sequence: CASSAPGYEQFF. The chain joins TRBV19 to TRBJ2-1, with D perhaps TRBD1 (5 bases). The germline V gene encodes CDR1 LNHDA and CDR2 SQIVND (reference sequence). CDR3 length equals 12 residues. V was cut by 5 bases and J by 8 bases, with 10 bases left in between.

The chain has TRBV6-2 or TRBV6-3 and TRBJ2-5, with 11 bases aligning to TRBD2. Germline-derived CDR1 and CDR2 are MNHEY and SVGEGT. This CDR3 comprises 19 residues. The V segment lost 1 base and the J segment 2 bases; nucleotides outside the gene matches: 12. Here the CDR3 reads CASSYLGYSTSGSQETQYF. CDR3 sequence (DNA): TGTGCCAGCAGTTACTTGGGTTATAGTACTAGCGGGAGTCAAGAGACCCAGTACTTC.

This clonotype was seen more than once but under ten times. V is TRBV7-2 and J is TRBJ1-4; D is possibly TRBD1 (5 bases). The germline V gene has CDR1 SGHTA and CDR2 FQGNSA. This CDR3 is 15 amino acids long. Between the trimmed V and J ends, which lost 2 bases and 2 bases, there was a span of 9 bases. The CDR3 here is CASSLQGATNEKLFF. The DNA for the CDR3 is TGTGCCAGCAGCTTACAGGGCGCGACTAATGAAAAACTGTTTTTT.

The table lists this clonotype with a few counts. The chain has TRBV4-1 and TRBJ2-3, with 13 bases fitting TRBD2. Looked up from germline, CDR1 is MGHRA and CDR2 is YSYEKL. V lost 6 bases, J lost 7 bases, and 7 bases stayed unmatched. This CDR3 has 15 residues. CDR3 sequence (DNA): TGCGCCAGCAGTCTACTAGCGGGGGGGCCTAATACGCAGTATTTT. Translated: CASSLLAGGPNTQYF.

This CDR3 reads CASSGEGGNQPQHF. DNA of the CDR3: TGTGCCAGCAGCGGGGAGGGTGGGAATCAGCCCCAGCATTTT. The chain uses TRBV5-6 and TRBJ1-5, with D unresolved. CDR1 is SGHDT, CDR2 YYEEEE, per germline. The length of the CDR3 is 14 residues. Trimming stripped 4 bases from V and 4 bases from J, with 12 bases between.

This clonotype appeared many times. The chain combines TRBV7-9 with TRBJ1-5, with D perhaps TRBD1 (5 bases). V dropped 3 bases and J dropped 0 bases, with 9 bases sitting between them. Per germline, CDR1 SEHNR and CDR2 FQNEAQ (reference sequence). This CDR3 comprises 15 residues. The CDR3 DNA reads TGTGCCAGCAGCTTCGGGGGGACTAGCAATCAGCCCCAGCATTTT. This sequence encodes CASSFGGTSNQPQHF.

This clonotype has ten or more counts. This chain links TRBV28 with TRBJ2-7, with 8 bases that match TRBD1. The V and J ends lost 3 bases and 6 bases, in that order; junction bases with no gene match: 10. The CDR3 contains 15 residues. Per the germline V gene, CDR1 is MDHEN and CDR2 is SYDVKM. The CDR3 loop is CASSFLRDRPPEQYF. CDR3 sequence (DNA): TGTGCCAGCAGTTTTTTACGGGACAGGCCCCCCGAGCAGTACTTC.